This TCR beta chain is drawn from a study of blood T cell repertoires in COVID-19 (TCRdb year 2020). Broadly, across the study: Recovered participants in ImmuneRACE Cohort 3 were defined as having two consecutive negative NP/OP PCR tests, clearance from a healthcare professional, or resolution of symptoms. The collaborator samples originated in the United States, Italy and Spain and spanned the acute and convalescent phases of COVID-19. The material from the prospective study consisted of cDNA or gDNA derived from T cells, B-cell-depleted T cells, or PBMCs. Subjects who had been exposed to COVID-19, were actively infected with it, or had recovered from it provided the deeply sampled blood TCRbeta repertoires that made up the dataset. A freely available public database, intended as a resource for researchers studying the immune response to SARS-CoV-2, is where the repertoires were released. The samples were drawn from the first 160 participants of the ongoing ImmuneRACE study and from 1,254 subjects provided by 6 global collaborators. The sample metadata nearly always contained a de-identified subject ID, COVID-19 status, age in years and sex. Where available, HLA class I and class II types were taken from metadata supplied by the sample provider and were not determined by assay-based typing. What the study reported, not specific to this receptor: The amount of clinical and demographic metadata varied by source and participant and was provided uncurated.

The CDR3 sequence holds 13 residues, the cysteine and phenylalanine included. The retained sequence is limited to the CDR3, 39 bases, with the frame set at the first base. The germline V gene (reference sequence) supplies CDR1 LNHDA and CDR2 SQIVND. Germline trimming: 9 bases from V, 8 bases from J; junction bases outside gene matches: 8. The immunoSEQ Assay, a bias-controlled multiplex PCR, was used to amplify TCRbeta CDR3 regions from genomic DNA. As for the original processing: Within the assay, amplification of reference gene primers was used to estimate how many nucleated cells each sample contained. To quantify the absolute abundance of each unique TCRbeta CDR3 rearrangement, sequence reads were collapsed and filtered. For each sample, productive Simpson clonality was calculated by taking the square root of Simpson's diversity index across productive rearrangements. The clones in this table, taken by TCRdb from immuneACCESS, are in-frame only. Not every clone is retained; where verified, under half of the shortfall comes from an unresolved V gene, and the cause of the rest is unknown. That table is the source of V, J and clone size, and D and trimming were worked out from the DNA. The sample table contains 200,000 to 250,000 clones; only one count was recorded for roughly 90% of them. 3% to 3.5% of the sample belongs to the ten largest clones.

Participants in the prospective study were aged about 18 to 95 years, lived in under 30 United States geographic areas, and enrolled through a virtual design. In the prospective study, cohorts were assigned on the basis of participant-reported clinical history obtained from a screening survey and a study questionnaire. In the prospective study, whole blood, serum and a nasopharyngeal or oropharyngeal swab were collected from each participant by mobile phlebotomists. Participants in the prospective study had the option to provide additional blood draws and questionnaires over an approximately 2-month period. Prospective study blood samples were shipped either frozen or at room temperature before DNA extraction. About this clone itself: Its antigen is not yet known. The record has no base qualities; no much larger clone is one base away.

The chain is encoded by TRBV19 joined to TRBJ1-2, and 11 junctional nucleotides match TRBD1. The specimen was PBMCs or T cells enriched from blood (not recorded which). The sequence was obtained from a woman between 45 and 65 years old in a cohort exposed to, infected with or recovered from COVID-19 (not recorded which). The DNA sequence is given as TGTGCCAGCCGGACAGGGGGCGGAAGGGGCTACACCTTC. It encodes CASRTGGGRGYTF.